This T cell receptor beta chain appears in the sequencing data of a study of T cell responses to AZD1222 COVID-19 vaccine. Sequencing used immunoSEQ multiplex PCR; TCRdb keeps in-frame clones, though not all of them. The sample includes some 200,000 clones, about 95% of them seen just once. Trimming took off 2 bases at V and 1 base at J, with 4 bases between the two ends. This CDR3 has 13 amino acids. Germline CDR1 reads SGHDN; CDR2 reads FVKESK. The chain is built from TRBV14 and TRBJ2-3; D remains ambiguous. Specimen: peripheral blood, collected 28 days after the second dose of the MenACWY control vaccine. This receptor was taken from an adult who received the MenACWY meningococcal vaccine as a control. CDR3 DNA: TGTGCCAGCAGCCAACGGGGCACAGATACGCAGTATTTT. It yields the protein CASSQRGTDTQYF.